This is a list of T cell receptor beta chains from one sample in a study of blood T cell repertoires in COVID-19. Generated by immunoSEQ multiplex PCR, the TCRdb table keeps only in-frame clones and is missing some. The data contain under 200,000 clones, over 75% of them singletons. Input material: peripheral blood. These receptor sequences come from a man aged 50-60 years with acute or convalescent COVID-19. The CDR3 runs from the conserved cysteine through the conserved F or W. The D gene is left open where the match is weak. Clone size, where shown, is once, few, many, or a class for clones that have expanded.

j_call v_call clone_size d_call cdr3_aa cdr3_nt
TRBJ2-6 TRBV18 once TRBD2 CASSPRLAGIKGSGANVLTF TGTGCCAGCTCACCACGGCTAGCGGGAATTAAGGGGTCTGGGGCCAACGTCCTGACTTTC
TRBJ2-1 TRBV7-3 NA TRBD2 CASSLSGLAGYEQFF TGTGCCAGCAGCTTGAGCGGACTAGCGGGATATGAGCAGTTCTTC
TRBJ2-7 TRBV27 NA NA CASSTIRNEQYF TGTGCCAGCAGTACTATAAGAAACGAGCAGTACTTC
TRBJ2-3 TRBV4-2 NA NA CASSQGVGPNPDTQYF TGTGCCAGCAGCCAAGGAGTGGGGCCCAATCCAGATACGCAGTATTTT
TRBJ2-1 TRBV2 NA NA CASSESGILNEQFF TGTGCCAGCAGTGAATCCGGGATCCTCAATGAGCAGTTCTTC
TRBJ2-1 TRBV9 NA NA CASSADNEQFF TGTGCCAGCAGCGCCGACAATGAGCAGTTCTTC
TRBJ2-7 TRBV29-1 NA TRBD1 CSVEDRGYKQYF TGCAGCGTTGAGGACAGGGGGTACAAGCAGTACTTC
TRBJ2-1 TRBV29-1 NA NA CSVPLAGQIYNEQFF TGCAGCGTCCCTTTAGCCGGACAGATCTACAATGAGCAGTTCTTC
TRBJ2-7 TRBV19 NA TRBD2 CASSLLAGELYEQYF TGTGCCAGTAGCCTTCTAGCGGGAGAGCTCTACGAGCAGTACTTC
TRBJ2-1 TRBV30 NA TRBD2 CAWSVPAGGEQFF TGTGCCTGGAGTGTACCCGCCGGGGGGGAGCAGTTCTTC
TRBJ2-2 TRBV7-9 NA TRBD1 CASSAGTGGIGELFF TGTGCCAGCAGTGCCGGGACAGGGGGAATCGGGGAGCTGTTTTTT
TRBJ1-2 TRBV29-1 NA NA CSDRRGFGYGYTF TGCAGCGACCGGCGGGGATTCGGCTATGGCTACACCTTC
TRBJ1-1 TRBV18 NA NA CASSPGAGQSEAFF TGTGCCAGCTCACCGGGGGCCGGACAGAGTGAAGCTTTCTTT
TRBJ1-1 TRBV29-1 NA NA CSVEDSGGNTEAFF TGCAGCGTTGAAGATAGCGGGGGGAACACTGAAGCTTTCTTT
TRBJ1-6 TRBV2 NA NA CASMGQLNSPLHF TGTGCCAGCATGGGACAACTGAATTCACCCCTCCACTTT
TRBJ1-5 TRBV6-1 NA NA CASSEDRVNQPQHF TGTGCCAGCAGTGAAGACAGGGTAAATCAGCCCCAGCATTTT
TRBJ2-7 TRBV6-5 NA NA CASSTHPGQGYEQYF TGTGCCAGCAGCACCCATCCGGGACAAGGCTACGAGCAGTACTTC
TRBJ1-5 TRBV24-1 NA TRBD1 CATTIVGQGSNQPQHF TGTGCCACCACCATCGTTGGACAGGGGAGCAATCAGCCCCAGCATTTT
TRBJ2-5 TRBV18 once NA CASSPMETETQYF TGTGCCAGCTCACCAATGGAGACAGAGACCCAGTACTTC
TRBJ1-4 TRBV27 NA NA CASGGAAVNEKLFF TGTGCCAGCGGTGGAGCGGCAGTTAATGAAAAACTGTTTTTT
TRBJ2-3 TRBV25-1 NA NA CASSEYKGGGEDTQYF TGTGCCAGCAGTGAATATAAGGGGGGGGGAGAAGATACGCAGTATTTT
TRBJ1-2 TRBV27 few TRBD1 CASSPDRGMSFYGYTF TGTGCCAGCAGTCCAGACAGGGGGATGAGTTTCTATGGCTACACCTTC
TRBJ1-5 TRBV19 NA TRBD1 CASRTGEWGNQPQHF TGTGCCAGTCGGACAGGGGAGTGGGGCAATCAGCCCCAGCATTTT
TRBJ2-2 TRBV27 NA TRBD2 CASSSGASGIGRVTGELFF TGTGCCAGCAGCTCCGGGGCTAGCGGGATAGGTCGGGTCACCGGGGAGCTGTTTTTT
TRBJ2-6 TRBV19 NA TRBD1 CASTTTGPLSGANVLTF TGTGCCAGTACGACGACAGGGCCCCTCTCTGGGGCCAACGTCCTGACTTTC
TRBJ1-6 TRBV7-9 NA NA CASSGNNSPLHF TGTGCCAGCAGCGGCAACAATTCACCCCTCCACTTT
TRBJ2-3 TRBV5-1 NA NA CASSLGDRYTDTQYF TGCGCCAGCAGCTTGGGTGATCGGTACACAGATACGCAGTATTTT
TRBJ1-2 TRBV7-9 NA TRBD1 CASSLRTGAYGYTF TGTGCCAGCAGCCTACGGACAGGGGCCTATGGCTACACCTTC
TRBJ2-7 TRBV10-2 NA TRBD2 CASRGLAGVENYEQYF TGCGCCAGCAGAGGACTAGCGGGAGTAGAAAACTACGAGCAGTACTTC
TRBJ2-1 TRBV28 NA NA CASSTARDTFWSYNEQFF TGTGCCAGCAGTACCGCCCGGGACACCTTTTGGTCCTACAATGAGCAGTTCTTC
TRBJ2-4 TRBV20-1 few NA CSASTGQAKNIQYF TGCAGTGCTAGTACCGGACAGGCCAAAAACATTCAGTACTTC
TRBJ2-7 TRBV6-5 NA TRBD1 CASSSGQGAPSYEQYF TGTGCCAGCAGTTCGGGACAGGGGGCTCCTTCCTACGAGCAGTACTTC
TRBJ2-2 TRBV5-4 NA NA CASSFGQPYGELFF TGTGCCAGCAGCTTTGGGCAGCCCTACGGGGAGCTGTTTTTT
TRBJ2-5 TRBV21-1 NA NA CASSKALLGGEDQETQYF TGTGCCAGCAGCAAAGCGCTTTTGGGGGGGGAGGATCAAGAGACCCAGTACTTC
TRBJ2-7 TRBV2 NA TRBD2 CASSDRRDYSYEQYF TGTGCCAGCAGTGACCGCCGGGACTACTCCTACGAGCAGTACTTC